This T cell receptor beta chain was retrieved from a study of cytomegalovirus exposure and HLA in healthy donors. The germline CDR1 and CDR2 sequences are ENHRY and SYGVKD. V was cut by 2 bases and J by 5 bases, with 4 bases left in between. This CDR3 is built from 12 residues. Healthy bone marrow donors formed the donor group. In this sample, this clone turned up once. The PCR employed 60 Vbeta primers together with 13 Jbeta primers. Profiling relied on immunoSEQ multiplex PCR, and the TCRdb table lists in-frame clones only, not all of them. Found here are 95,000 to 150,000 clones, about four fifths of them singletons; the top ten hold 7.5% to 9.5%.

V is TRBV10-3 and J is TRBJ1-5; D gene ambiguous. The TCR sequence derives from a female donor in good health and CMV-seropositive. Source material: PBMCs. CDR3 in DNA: TGTGCCATCAGTGAGCGGGATCAGCCCCAGCATTTT. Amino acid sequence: CAISERDQPQHF.